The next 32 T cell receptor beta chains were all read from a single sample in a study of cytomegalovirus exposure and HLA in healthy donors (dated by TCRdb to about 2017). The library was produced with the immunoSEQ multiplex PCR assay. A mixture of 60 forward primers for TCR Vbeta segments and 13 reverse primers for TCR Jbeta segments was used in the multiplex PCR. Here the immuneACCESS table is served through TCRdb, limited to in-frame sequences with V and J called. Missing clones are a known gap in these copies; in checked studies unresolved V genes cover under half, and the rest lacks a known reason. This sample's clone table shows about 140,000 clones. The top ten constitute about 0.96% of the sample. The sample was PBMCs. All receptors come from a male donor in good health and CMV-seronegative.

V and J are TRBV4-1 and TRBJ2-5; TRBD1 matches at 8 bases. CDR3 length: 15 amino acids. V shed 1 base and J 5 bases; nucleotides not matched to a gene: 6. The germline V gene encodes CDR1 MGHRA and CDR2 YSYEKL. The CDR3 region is CASSQGRGPRETQYF. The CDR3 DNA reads TGCGCCAGCAGCCAAGGCAGGGGGCCGCGGGAGACCCAGTACTTC.

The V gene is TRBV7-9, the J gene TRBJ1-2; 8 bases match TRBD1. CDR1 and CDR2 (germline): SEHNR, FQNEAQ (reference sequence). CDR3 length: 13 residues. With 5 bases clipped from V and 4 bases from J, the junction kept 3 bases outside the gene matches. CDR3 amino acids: CASSPGQVYGYTF. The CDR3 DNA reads TGTGCCAGCAGCCCGGGACAGGTCTATGGCTACACCTTC.

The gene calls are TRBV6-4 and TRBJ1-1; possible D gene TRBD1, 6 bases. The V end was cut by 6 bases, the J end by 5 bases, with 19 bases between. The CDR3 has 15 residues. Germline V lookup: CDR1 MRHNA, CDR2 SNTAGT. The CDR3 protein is CASSPLGGQETEAFF. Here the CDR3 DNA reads TGTGCCAGCAGCCCTCTCGGGGGGCAAGAAACTGAAGCTTTCTTT.

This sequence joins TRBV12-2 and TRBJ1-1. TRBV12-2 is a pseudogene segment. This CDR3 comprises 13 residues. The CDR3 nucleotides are TGTGCAAGTCGCAAAATCGCGGGGATTGGGGCTTTCTTT. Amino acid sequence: CASRKIAGIGAFF.

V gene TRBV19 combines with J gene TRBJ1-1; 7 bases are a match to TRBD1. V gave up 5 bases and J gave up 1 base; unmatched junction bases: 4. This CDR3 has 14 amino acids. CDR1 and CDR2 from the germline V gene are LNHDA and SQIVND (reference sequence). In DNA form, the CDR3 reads TGTGCCAGTAGTCCGGGACAGTGGAACACTGAAGCTTTCTTT. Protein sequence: CASSPGQWNTEAFF. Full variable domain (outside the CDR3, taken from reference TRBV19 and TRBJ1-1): DGGITQSPKYLFRKEGQNVTLSCEQNLNHDAMYWYRQDPGQGLRLIYYSQIVNDFQKGDIAEGYSVSREKKESFPLTVTSAQKNPTAFYLCASSPGQWNTEAFFGQGTRLTVV.

CDR3 sequence reads: CASSLDPQGGVEQYF. CDR3 DNA: TGTGCCAGCAGTTTAGATCCGCAGGGAGGGGTCGAGCAGTACTTC. The chain employs TRBV28 and TRBJ2-7; 7 nucleotides align to TRBD2. The CDR3 spans 15 residues. J was trimmed by 6 bases and V by 2 bases; bases with no gene match: 10. CDR1 MDHEN and CDR2 SYDVKM come from the germline V gene. The complete variable domain, with remaining parts taken from reference TRBV28 and TRBJ2-7, reads DVKVTQSSRYLVKRTGEKVFLECVQDMDHENMFWYRQDPGLGLRLIYFSYDVKMKEKGDIPEGYSVSREKKERFSLILESASTNQTSMYLCASSLDPQGGVEQYFGPGTRLTVT.

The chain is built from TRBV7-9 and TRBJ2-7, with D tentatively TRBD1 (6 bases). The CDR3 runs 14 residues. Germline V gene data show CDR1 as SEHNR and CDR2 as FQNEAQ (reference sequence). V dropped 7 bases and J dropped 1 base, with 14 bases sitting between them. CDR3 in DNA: TGTGCCAGCACAGGGGTCCGGGGATCCTACGAGCAGTACTTC. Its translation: CASTGVRGSYEQYF.

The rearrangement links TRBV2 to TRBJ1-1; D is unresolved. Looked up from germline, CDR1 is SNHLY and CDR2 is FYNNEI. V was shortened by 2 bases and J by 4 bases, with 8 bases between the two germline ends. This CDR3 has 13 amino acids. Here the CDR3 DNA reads TGTGCCAGCAGTGAAAGGGAGGGCACTGAAGCTTTCTTT. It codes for CASSEREGTEAFF.

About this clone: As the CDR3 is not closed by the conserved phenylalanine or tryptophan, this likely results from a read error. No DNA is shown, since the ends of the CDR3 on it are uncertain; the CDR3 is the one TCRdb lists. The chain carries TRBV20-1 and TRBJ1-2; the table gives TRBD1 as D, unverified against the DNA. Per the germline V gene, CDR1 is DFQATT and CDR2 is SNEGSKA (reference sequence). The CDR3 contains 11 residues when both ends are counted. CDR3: CSAREVDRDMI.

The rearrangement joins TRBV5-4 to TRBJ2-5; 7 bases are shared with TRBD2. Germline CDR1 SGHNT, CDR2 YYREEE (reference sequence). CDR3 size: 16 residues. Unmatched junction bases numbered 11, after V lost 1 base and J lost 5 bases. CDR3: CASSLRAGAAAETQYF. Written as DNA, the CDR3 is TGTGCCAGCAGCTTGCGGGCGGGAGCAGCCGCGGAGACCCAGTACTTC.

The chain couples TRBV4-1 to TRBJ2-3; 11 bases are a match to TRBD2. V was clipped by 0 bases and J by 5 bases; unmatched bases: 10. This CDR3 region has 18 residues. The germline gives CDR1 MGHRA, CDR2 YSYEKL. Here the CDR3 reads CASSQDPTSGGGVDTQYF. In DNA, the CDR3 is TGCGCCAGCAGCCAAGACCCCACTAGCGGGGGAGGGGTAGATACGCAGTATTTT.

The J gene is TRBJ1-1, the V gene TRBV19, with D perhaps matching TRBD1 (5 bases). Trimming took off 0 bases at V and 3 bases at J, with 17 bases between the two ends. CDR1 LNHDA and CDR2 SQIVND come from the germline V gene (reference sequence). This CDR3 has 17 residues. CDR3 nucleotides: TGTGCCAGTAGTATAGATACAGGCAGGGCGTGGGACACTGAAGCTTTCTTT. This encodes CASSIDTGRAWDTEAFF.

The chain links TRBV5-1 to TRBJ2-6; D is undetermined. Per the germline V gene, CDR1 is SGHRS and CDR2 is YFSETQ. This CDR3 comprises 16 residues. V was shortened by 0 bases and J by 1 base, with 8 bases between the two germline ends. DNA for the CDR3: TGCGCCAGCAGCTTGGACGCCGGGTCTGGGGCCAACGTCCTGACTTTC. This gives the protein CASSLDAGSGANVLTF.

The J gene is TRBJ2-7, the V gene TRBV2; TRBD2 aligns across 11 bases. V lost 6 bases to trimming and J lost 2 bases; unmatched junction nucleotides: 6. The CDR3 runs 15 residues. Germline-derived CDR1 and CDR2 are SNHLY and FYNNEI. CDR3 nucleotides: TGTGCCAGCAGGCGGCTAGCGGGAGGACCCTACGAGCAGTACTTC. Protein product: CASRRLAGGPYEQYF.

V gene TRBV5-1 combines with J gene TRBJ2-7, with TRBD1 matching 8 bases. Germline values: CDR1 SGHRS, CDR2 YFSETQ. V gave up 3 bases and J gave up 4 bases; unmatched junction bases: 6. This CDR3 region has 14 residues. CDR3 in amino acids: CASSWTQGVYEQYF. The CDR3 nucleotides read TGCGCCAGCAGCTGGACACAGGGGGTTTACGAGCAGTACTTC. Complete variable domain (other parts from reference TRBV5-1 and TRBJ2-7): KAGVTQTPRYLIKTRGQQVTLSCSPISGHRSVSWYQQTPGQGLQFLFEYFSETQRNKGNFPGRFSGRQFSNSRSEMNVSTLELGDSALYLCASSWTQGVYEQYFGPGTRLTVT.

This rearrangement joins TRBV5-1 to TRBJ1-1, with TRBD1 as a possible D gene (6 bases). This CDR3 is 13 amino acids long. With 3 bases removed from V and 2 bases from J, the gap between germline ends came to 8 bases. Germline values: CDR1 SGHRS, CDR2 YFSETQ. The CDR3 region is CASSWTDNTEAFF. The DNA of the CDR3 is TGCGCCAGCAGCTGGACAGACAACACTGAAGCTTTCTTT.

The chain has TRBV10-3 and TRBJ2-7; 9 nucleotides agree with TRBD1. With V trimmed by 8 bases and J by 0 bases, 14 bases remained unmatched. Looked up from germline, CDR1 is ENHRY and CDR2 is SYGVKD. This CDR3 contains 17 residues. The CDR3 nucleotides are TGTGCCATCCGTAAATCTCCCGGGACAGGGATCTCCTACGAGCAGTACTTC. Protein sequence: CAIRKSPGTGISYEQYF.

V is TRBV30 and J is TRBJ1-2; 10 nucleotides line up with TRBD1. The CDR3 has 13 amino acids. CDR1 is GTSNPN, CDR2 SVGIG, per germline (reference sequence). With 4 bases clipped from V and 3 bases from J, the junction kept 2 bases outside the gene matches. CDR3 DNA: TGTGCCTGGAAGACAGGGGGCGACTATGGCTACACCTTC. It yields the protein CAWKTGGDYGYTF.

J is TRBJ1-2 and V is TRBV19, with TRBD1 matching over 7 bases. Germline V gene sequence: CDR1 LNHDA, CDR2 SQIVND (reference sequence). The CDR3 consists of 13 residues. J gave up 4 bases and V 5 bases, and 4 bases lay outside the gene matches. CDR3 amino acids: CASSDGTAYGYTF. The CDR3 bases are TGTGCCAGTAGTGACGGGACAGCCTATGGCTACACCTTC.

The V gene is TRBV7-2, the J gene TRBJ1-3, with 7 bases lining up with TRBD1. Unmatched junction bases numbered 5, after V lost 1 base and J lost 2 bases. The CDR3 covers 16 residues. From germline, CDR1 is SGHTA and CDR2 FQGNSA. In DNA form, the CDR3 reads TGTGCCAGCAGCTTAGACCGCCAGGGGGCTGGAAACACCATATATTTT. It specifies CASSLDRQGAGNTIYF.

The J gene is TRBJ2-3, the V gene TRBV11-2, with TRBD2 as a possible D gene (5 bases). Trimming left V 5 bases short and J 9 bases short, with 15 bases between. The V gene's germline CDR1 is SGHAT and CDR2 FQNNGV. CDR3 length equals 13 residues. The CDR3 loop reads CASSPVLPGTQYF. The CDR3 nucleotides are TGTGCCAGCAGCCCCGTCTTGCCGGGGACGCAGTATTTT.

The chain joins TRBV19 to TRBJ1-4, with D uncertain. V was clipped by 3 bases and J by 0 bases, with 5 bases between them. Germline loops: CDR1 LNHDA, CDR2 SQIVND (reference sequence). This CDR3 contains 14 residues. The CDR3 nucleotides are TGTGCCAGTAGTATTGAGGCAACTAATGAAAAACTGTTTTTT. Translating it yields CASSIEATNEKLFF.

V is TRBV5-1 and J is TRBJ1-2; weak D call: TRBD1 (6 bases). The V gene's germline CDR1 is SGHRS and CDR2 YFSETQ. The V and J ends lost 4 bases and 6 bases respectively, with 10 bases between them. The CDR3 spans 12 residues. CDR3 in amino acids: CASSLDRNGYTF. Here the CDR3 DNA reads TGCGCCAGCAGCCTTGACAGGAATGGCTACACCTTC.

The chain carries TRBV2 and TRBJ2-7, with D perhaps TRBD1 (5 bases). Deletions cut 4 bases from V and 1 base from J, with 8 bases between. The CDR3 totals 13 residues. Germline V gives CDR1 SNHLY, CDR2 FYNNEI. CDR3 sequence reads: CASSVHRSYEQYF. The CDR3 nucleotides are TGTGCCAGCAGTGTTCACAGGTCCTACGAGCAGTACTTC.

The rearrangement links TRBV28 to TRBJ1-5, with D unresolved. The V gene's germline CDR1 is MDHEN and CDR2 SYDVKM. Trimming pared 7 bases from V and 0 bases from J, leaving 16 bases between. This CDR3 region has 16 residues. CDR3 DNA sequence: TGTGCCAGCACCATCCGACGGGGAGTTAGCAATCAGCCCCAGCATTTT. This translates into CASTIRRGVSNQPQHF. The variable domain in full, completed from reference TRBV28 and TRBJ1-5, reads DVKVTQSSRYLVKRTGEKVFLECVQDMDHENMFWYRQDPGLGLRLIYFSYDVKMKEKGDIPEGYSVSREKKERFSLILESASTNQTSMYLCASTIRRGVSNQPQHFGDGTRLSIL.

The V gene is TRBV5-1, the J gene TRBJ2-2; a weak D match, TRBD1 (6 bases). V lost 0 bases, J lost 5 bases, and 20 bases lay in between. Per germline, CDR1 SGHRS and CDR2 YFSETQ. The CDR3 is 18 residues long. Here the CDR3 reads CASSLAWTGTPDTGELFF. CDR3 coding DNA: TGCGCCAGCAGCTTGGCCTGGACCGGGACACCCGATACCGGGGAGCTGTTTTTT.

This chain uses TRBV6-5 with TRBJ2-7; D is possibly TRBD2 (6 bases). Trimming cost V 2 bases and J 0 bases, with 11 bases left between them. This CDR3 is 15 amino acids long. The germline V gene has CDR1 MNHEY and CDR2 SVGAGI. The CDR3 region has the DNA TGTGCCAGCAGTTACGGCGGGGCTACCTCCTACGAGCAGTACTTC. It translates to CASSYGGATSYEQYF.

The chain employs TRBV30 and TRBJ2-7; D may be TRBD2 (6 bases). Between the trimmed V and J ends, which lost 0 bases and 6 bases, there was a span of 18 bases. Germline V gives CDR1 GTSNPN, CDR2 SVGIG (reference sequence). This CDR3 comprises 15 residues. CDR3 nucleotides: TGTGCCTGGAGTGTACTTAGCGGCCCTCCGGGCGAGCAGTACTTC. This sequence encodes CAWSVLSGPPGEQYF.

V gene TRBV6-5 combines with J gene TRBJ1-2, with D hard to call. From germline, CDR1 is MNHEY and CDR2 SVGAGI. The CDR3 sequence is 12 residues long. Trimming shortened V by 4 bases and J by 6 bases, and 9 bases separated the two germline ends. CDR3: CASSSFRNGYTF. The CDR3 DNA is TGTGCCAGCAGTTCCTTTCGTAATGGCTACACCTTC.

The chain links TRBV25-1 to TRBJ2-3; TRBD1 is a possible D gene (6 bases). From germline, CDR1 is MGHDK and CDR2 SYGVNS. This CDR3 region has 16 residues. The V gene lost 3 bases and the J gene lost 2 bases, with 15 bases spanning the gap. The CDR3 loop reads CASSDYEDRNTDTQYF. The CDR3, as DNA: TGTGCCAGCAGTGACTACGAGGACAGAAACACAGATACGCAGTATTTT.

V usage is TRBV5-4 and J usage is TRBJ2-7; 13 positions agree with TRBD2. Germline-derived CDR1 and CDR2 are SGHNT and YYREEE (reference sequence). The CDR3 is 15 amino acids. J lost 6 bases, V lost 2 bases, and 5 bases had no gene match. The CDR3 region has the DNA TGTGCCAGCAGCTTAGGAGGACTAGCGGGGGCCGAGCAGTACTTC. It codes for CASSLGGLAGAEQYF.

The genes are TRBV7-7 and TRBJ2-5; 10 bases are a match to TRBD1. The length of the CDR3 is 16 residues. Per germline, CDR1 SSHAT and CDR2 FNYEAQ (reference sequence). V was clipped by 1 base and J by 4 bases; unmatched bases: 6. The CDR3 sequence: CASSLDSGQGSETQYF. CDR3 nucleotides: TGTGCCAGCAGCTTAGATTCGGGACAGGGGTCAGAGACCCAGTACTTC.